Detailed here is one TCR beta chain. This CDR3 contains 14 residues. Germline V gene lookup returns CDR1 KGHSH and CDR2 LQKENI. The V gene lost 0 bases and the J gene lost 9 bases, with 12 bases spanning the gap. The data stem from a study of blood T cells in healthy people across ages. For the second PCR, which ran for about 6 to 11 cycles, a sample-barcoded 5' primer and a J-beta primer mix were used. TCRdb re-derived calls from the 5' RACE reads in MiXCR, one entry per CDR3 protein. The table lists some 690,000 distinct CDR3 sequences, 22% of them singletons. V and J are TRBV18 and TRBJ2-1, with D unclear. What was sequenced was blood. The receptor was derived from a man aged 65 to 85 in good health. CDR3 region: CASSPPATPGEQFF. As DNA, the CDR3 is TGTGCCAGCTCACCACCCGCGACCCCAGGTGAGCAGTTCTTC.